The present T cell receptor (beta chain) was sequenced within a study of T cells in Graves' hyperthyroidism and ophthalmopathy. Study context: Peripheral blood samples were taken at initial diagnosis, prior to any treatment.

Ophthalmopathy patients had moderate-to-severe active disease, CAS ≥3, NOSPECS ≥4, and disease duration under 3 months. In making diagnoses, clinical symptoms, serum thyroxine and TRAb, thyroid ultrasound and orbital computed tomography were all used. TCR beta CDR3 regions were amplified from RNA. The HTBI primer set drove a first-round RT-PCR of the TCR CDR3. TCRdb independently ran MiXCR on the multiplex PCR reads; one entry per CDR3 protein. The table shows 450,000 to 600,000 distinct CDR3 sequences, with 15% to 20% occurring only once. This CDR3 is 17 amino acids long. V lost 5 bases to trimming and J lost 3 bases; unmatched junction nucleotides: 8. Per germline, CDR1 SGHAT and CDR2 FQNNGV.

The chain uses TRBV11-2 and TRBJ2-2; 11 bases map to TRBD1. The clonotype comes from a middle-aged man with Graves' ophthalmopathy. Sequencing input: blood. The CDR3 reads CASSIFPGQGDTGELFF. CDR3 in DNA: TGTGCCAGCAGCATATTTCCGGGACAGGGGGACACCGGGGAGCTGTTTTTT. The entire variable domain, with the rest obtained from reference TRBV11-2 and TRBJ2-2, is as follows: EAGVAQSPRYKIIEKRQSVAFWCNPISGHATLYWYQQILGQGPKLLIQFQNNGVVDDSQLPKDRFSAERLKGVDSTLKIQPAKLEDSAVYLCASSIFPGQGDTGELFFGEGSRLTVL.